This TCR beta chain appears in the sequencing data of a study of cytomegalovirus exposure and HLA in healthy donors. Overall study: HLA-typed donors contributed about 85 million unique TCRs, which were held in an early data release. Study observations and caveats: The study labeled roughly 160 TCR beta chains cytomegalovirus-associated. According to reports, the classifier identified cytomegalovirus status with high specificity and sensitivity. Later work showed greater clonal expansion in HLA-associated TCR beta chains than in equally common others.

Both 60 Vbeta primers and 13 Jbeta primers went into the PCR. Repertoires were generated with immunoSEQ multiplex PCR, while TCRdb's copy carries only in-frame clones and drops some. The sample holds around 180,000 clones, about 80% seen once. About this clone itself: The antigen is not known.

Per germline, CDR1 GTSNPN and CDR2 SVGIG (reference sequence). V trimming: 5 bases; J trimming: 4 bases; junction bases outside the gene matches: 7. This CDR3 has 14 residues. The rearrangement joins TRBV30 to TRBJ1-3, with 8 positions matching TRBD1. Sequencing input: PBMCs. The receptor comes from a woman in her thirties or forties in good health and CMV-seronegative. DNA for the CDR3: TGTGCCTGGGAGTACAGGGGGTTAGGAAACACCATATATTTT. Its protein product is CAWEYRGLGNTIYF.